This is a list of T cell receptor beta chains from one sample in a study of memory CD4+ T cells and cytomegalovirus serostatus. Generated by immunoSEQ multiplex PCR, the TCRdb table keeps only in-frame clones and is missing some. The sample holds around 60,000 clones, roughly 84% seen once. Sequenced sample: memory CD4+ T cells from blood. Receptor source: an adult in good health and CMV-seronegative. Some clones in this sample may be carry-over from other donors' samples. Each CDR3 is given with its conserved first and last residue. The D gene is left open where the match is weak. Clone size is not always given. Where it is, it says once, few, many or a class for expanded clones.

- | TRBJ2-2 | TRBV5-4 | - | TGTGCCAGCAGCTTGGATAGCGAGGCCGGGGAGCTGTTTTTT | CASSLDSEAGELFF
- | TRBJ2-1 | TRBV11-2 | TRBD1 | TGTGCCAGCAGCCCACCTGGGACAGGGAACACTGAGCAGTTCTTC | CASSPPGTGNTEQFF
- | TRBJ1-2 | TRBV6-1 | - | TGTGCCAGCAGGGCAGGACAGCCTACTAACTATGGCTACACCTTC | CASRAGQPTNYGYTF
- | TRBJ1-1 | TRBV30 | - | TGTGCCTGGAGTGTGGGGTTGGCCGAAGCTTTCTTT | CAWSVGLAEAFF
- | TRBJ1-1 | TRBV10-3 | - | TGTGCCATCAGTGGACAGGACGACACTGAAGCTTTCTTT | CAISGQDDTEAFF
- | TRBJ2-3 | TRBV21-1 | - | TGTGCCAGCAGCAAAACAGGGTCGGTAAGCACAGATACGCAGTATTTT | CASSKTGSVSTDTQYF
- | TRBJ1-4 | TRBV5-1 | - | TGCGCCAGCAGCTTGGACTCAACTAATGAAAAACTGTTTTTT | CASSLDSTNEKLFF
- | TRBJ1-1 | TRBV19 | - | TGTGCCAGTATTGGGCAGGGAGGCACTGAAGCTTTCTTT | CASIGQGGTEAFF
- | TRBJ2-1 | TRBV10-3 | - | TGTGCCATCAGTCCCTTCGGACTAACCTACAATGAGCAGTTCTTC | CAISPFGLTYNEQFF
- | TRBJ2-3 | TRBV6-5 | - | TGTGCCAGCAGTTACGTGTTTTCTAGCACAGATACGCAGTATTTT | CASSYVFSSTDTQYF
- | TRBJ2-7 | TRBV4-1 | - | TGCGCCAGCAGCCAAGGGGAGTACTACGAGCAGTACTTC | CASSQGEYYEQYF
- | TRBJ1-6 | TRBV6-5 | - | TGTGCCAGCAGCCGTCGTTCAGGAGGTGCTTCACCCCTCCACTTT | CASSRRSGGASPLHF
- | TRBJ2-5 | TRBV5-1 | TRBD2 | TGCGCCAGCATTTCGGGAGGGGGGGAAGAGACCCAGTACTTC | CASISGGGEETQYF
- | TRBJ2-7 | TRBV6-1 | TRBD2 | TGTGCCAGCAGCACCTTAGCGGGCCCCTACGAGCAGTACTTC | CASSTLAGPYEQYF
few | TRBJ1-6 | TRBV19 | TRBD1 | TGTGCCAGTAGTCCCACAGGGGGGCATTCACCCCTCCACTTT | CASSPTGGHSPLHF
- | TRBJ1-4 | TRBV10-3 | - | TGTGCCATCAGTGAGTCGGCCGCAGGCTTCCCTGAAAAACTGTTTTTT | CAISESAAGFPEKLFF
once | TRBJ1-1 | TRBV10-3 | - | TGTGCCATCAGTGTCGAAGAAAACACTGAAGCTTTCTTT | CAISVEENTEAFF
- | TRBJ1-6 | TRBV7-9 | TRBD1 | TGTGCCAGCAGTCTCGGACAGGGGTTCGCAAATTCACCCCTCCACTTT | CASSLGQGFANSPLHF
- | TRBJ1-5 | TRBV6-5 | - | TGTGCCAGCAGTCGCTCAGGGAGCAATCAGCCCCAGCATTTT | CASSRSGSNQPQHF
- | TRBJ1-1 | TRBV7-6 | - | TGTGCCAGCAGCTCCCTAAGTGGCGGGAGCACTGAAGCTTTCTTT | CASSSLSGGSTEAFF
- | TRBJ2-4 | TRBV5-6 | - | TGTGCCAGCAGCTTGCCTCCCGGTCCCAAAAACATTCAGTACTTC | CASSLPPGPKNIQYF
- | TRBJ1-1 | TRBV10-2 | - | TGCGCCAGCAGTGACAGGGGGAACACTGAAGCTTTCTTT | CASSDRGNTEAFF
- | TRBJ2-7 | TRBV7-9 | - | TGTGCCAGCAGCGCAACGCGCGAGCAGTACTTC | CASSATREQYF
once | TRBJ1-2 | TRBV4-1 | TRBD1 | TGCGCCAGCAGCCAATCCGCGGGACAGGGAGGATCCTACTATGGCTACACCTTC | CASSQSAGQGGSYYGYTF
- | TRBJ1-5 | TRBV2 | - | TGTGCCAGCACTCAGACGGGTAATCAGCCCCAGCATTTT | CASTQTGNQPQHF
- | TRBJ1-2 | TRBV28 | - | TGTGCCAGCTCGCGGGGTGGGGTAGAAAACTATGGCTACACCTTC | CASSRGGVENYGYTF
- | TRBJ2-7 | TRBV5-1 | - | TGCGCCAGCAGCACAGGGTTCTACGAGCAGTACTTC | CASSTGFYEQYF
- | TRBJ2-7 | TRBV19 | - | TGTGCCAGTAGTATTAGTCATGGACCAACCTACGAGCAGTACTTC | CASSISHGPTYEQYF
- | TRBJ2-7 | TRBV18 | TRBD2 | TGTGCCAGCTCACCACCCGAAAAGGGAGGGTACGAGCAGTACTTC | CASSPPEKGGYEQYF
- | TRBJ2-3 | TRBV7-2 | - | TGTGCCAGCAGTTACGCGGGTGGGTCAGATACGCAGTATTTT | CASSYAGGSDTQYF
- | TRBJ1-2 | TRBV28 | - | TGTGCCAGCAGCCCTCTCCGTATTTGGCTGCGGGTCCATGGCTACACCTTC | CASSPLRIWLRVHGYTF
- | TRBJ2-7 | TRBV5-4 | - | TGTGCCAGCAGTCAAGACTATGCCGAGCAGTACTTC | CASSQDYAEQYF
once | TRBJ2-1 | TRBV30 | TRBD1 | TGTGCCTTGGACAGGGGAGGCTACAATGAGCAGTTCTTC | CALDRGGYNEQFF
- | TRBJ2-7 | TRBV2 | - | TGTGCCAGCGGGCGGGACAGCCGCTACGAGCAGTACTTC | CASGRDSRYEQYF
- | TRBJ2-5 | TRBV5-1 | TRBD2 | TGCGCCAGCAGCGGGGGACTAGCGGGAGCGGCCGAGACCCAGTACTTC | CASSGGLAGAAETQYF
- | TRBJ2-7 | TRBV4-3 | TRBD2 | TGCGCCAGCAGCCAAGCCCTAGCGGGGGGGGCCCACGAGCAGTACTTC | CASSQALAGGAHEQYF
- | TRBJ1-4 | TRBV25-1 | - | TGTGCCAGCAGTGAATGGGGCGGGGTTAATGAAAAACTGTTTTTT | CASSEWGGVNEKLFF
- | TRBJ1-2 | TRBV4-2 | - | TGTGCCAGCAGCCAAGAGGGGGCGGGGGTGAACTATGGCTACACCTTC | CASSQEGAGVNYGYTF
- | TRBJ2-3 | TRBV29-1 | - | TGCAGCGTAACAGGGCCCGGGGGCGCAGATACGCAGTATTTT | CSVTGPGGADTQYF
- | TRBJ2-7 | TRBV7-2 | - | TGTGCCAGCAGCTTACAAGTTACCTACGAGCAGTACTTC | CASSLQVTYEQYF
- | TRBJ2-2 | TRBV5-1 | - | TGCGCCAGCAGCTTCGGGGGACCTAGCACCGGGGAGCTGTTTTTT | CASSFGGPSTGELFF
- | TRBJ1-5 | TRBV2 | - | TGTGCCAGCACCCCGGCAGGGGACAGCAATCAGCCCCAGCATTTT | CASTPAGDSNQPQHF
- | TRBJ1-1 | TRBV6-6 | - | TGTGCCACCTCCACACGAGAGAACACTGAAGCTTTCTTT | CATSTRENTEAFF
- | TRBJ1-4 | TRBV28 | - | TGTGCCAGCAGTTTACACGGGGGAGGGACTAATGAAAAACTGTTTTTT | CASSLHGGGTNEKLFF
- | TRBJ2-7 | TRBV7-2 | - | TGTGCCAGCAGCTTAGCCCCACCGCCCTACGAGCAGTACTTC | CASSLAPPPYEQYF
once | TRBJ1-2 | TRBV27 | TRBD1 | TGTGCCAGCAGTCCTTGGGACAGGGGATTCGGGGGCTACACCTTC | CASSPWDRGFGGYTF
- | TRBJ2-6 | TRBV27 | TRBD1 | TGTGCCAGCCGACCCGGGACAGGGGGCTCTGGGGCCAACGTCCTGACTTTC | CASRPGTGGSGANVLTF
- | TRBJ2-3 | TRBV5-4 | TRBD1 | TGTGCCAGCAGCTCCGGACAGGGGGCAGATACGCAGTATTTT | CASSSGQGADTQYF
- | TRBJ2-1 | TRBV9 | - | TGTGCCAGCAGCCCACACCAGGGGGAGGGCCACAATGAGCAGTTCTTC | CASSPHQGEGHNEQFF
- | TRBJ1-2 | TRBV6-5 | - | TGTGCCAGCAGTGCCCGGGGCTATGGCTACACCTTC | CASSARGYGYTF
- | TRBJ2-7 | TRBV7-3 | - | TGTGCCAGCAGCTTAAGTGGACAATCAGGCGAGCAGTACTTC | CASSLSGQSGEQYF
- | TRBJ2-1 | TRBV7-2 | - | TGTGCCAGCCTACTATGGCAGGGCTCCTACAATGAGCAGTTCTTC | CASLLWQGSYNEQFF
few | TRBJ1-5 | TRBV28 | - | TGTGCCAGCTACATGGGGGATCAGCCCCAGCATTTT | CASYMGDQPQHF
- | TRBJ1-1 | TRBV6-1 | - | TGTGCCAGCAGCCCTTTGCGAAATCTGAACACTGAAGCTTTCTTT | CASSPLRNLNTEAFF